This passage covers 12 T cell receptor beta chains from one sample sequenced in a study of OX40 agonist ivuxolimab in advanced cancers. Using immunoSEQ multiplex PCR, the repertoire was profiled, and TCRdb retains in-frame clones only, with some absent. The sample contains 95,000 to 100,000 clones, approximately 80% of which appear only once. Specimen: CD4+ or CD8+ T cells sorted from blood, collected in a trial of the OX40 agonist ivuxolimab. The receptors stem from an adult with an advanced solid tumor such as melanoma, head and neck, liver or kidney cancer.

The chain is built from TRBV19 and TRBJ2-3, with 8 bases lining up with TRBD1. Trimming took 3 bases from V and 1 from J; bases not matched to a gene: 6. This CDR3 comprises 16 residues. Looked up from germline, CDR1 is LNHDA and CDR2 is SQIVND (reference sequence). This chain's CDR3 is CASSMRTGHRTDTQYF. CDR3 DNA: TGTGCCAGTAGTATGAGGACAGGGCACCGCACAGATACGCAGTATTTT.

The chain uses TRBV9 and TRBJ1-1; tentative D call: TRBD1 (6 bases). Germline V gives CDR1 SGDLS, CDR2 YYNGEE. Trimming took 6 bases from V and 3 from J, leaving 15 bases between them. This CDR3 spans 14 amino acids. CDR3 region: CASKGGIADTEAFF. CDR3 nucleotide sequence: TGTGCCAGCAAGGGGGGGATTGCGGACACTGAAGCTTTCTTT.

The chain joins TRBV7-9 to TRBJ2-7; 7 bases align to TRBD1. Germline loops: CDR1 SEHNR, CDR2 FQNEAQ (reference sequence). V lost 3 bases and J lost 7; bases outside the gene matches: 9. This CDR3 has 14 amino acids. The CDR3 DNA is TGTGCCAGCAGCTTCGCGACAGGGCATGGGGAGCAGTACTTC. Translation gives CASSFATGHGEQYF. Full variable domain (rest looked up from reference TRBV7-9 and TRBJ2-7): DTGVSQNPRHKITKRGQNVTFRCDPISEHNRLYWYRQTLGQGPEFLTYFQNEAQLEKSRLLSDRFSAERPKGSFSTLEIQRTEQGDSAMYLCASSFATGHGEQYFGPGTRLTVT.

The rearrangement links TRBV27 to TRBJ2-1; 10 bases map to TRBD2. J was trimmed by 6 bases and V by 5 bases; bases with no gene match: 10. Germline assignment: CDR1 MNHEY and CDR2 SMNVEV (reference sequence). The CDR3 contains 16 residues. The chain's CDR3 is CASSPRTSGNANEQFF. DNA for the CDR3: TGTGCCAGCAGTCCCCGGACTAGCGGCAATGCCAATGAGCAGTTCTTC.

This clone was seen just once. V gene TRBV6-6 combines with J gene TRBJ1-5; 7 bases line up with TRBD1. From germline, CDR1 is MNHNY and CDR2 SVGAGI (reference sequence). CDR3 length: 13 residues. V shed 5 bases and J 6 bases; nucleotides not matched to a gene: 4. CDR3 sequence reads: CASSTGVAQPQHF. DNA for the CDR3: TGTGCCAGCAGTACAGGGGTGGCTCAGCCCCAGCATTTT.

The J gene is TRBJ2-3, the V gene TRBV19; 12 positions agree with TRBD2. CDR1 and CDR2 from the germline V gene are LNHDA and SQIVND (reference sequence). CDR3 length: 14 amino acids. The trim removed 7 bases at V and 3 bases at J, leaving 2 bases unmatched. CDR3 sequence (DNA): TGTGCCAGTAAGACTAGCGGGGGTACAGATACGCAGTATTTT. This translates into CASKTSGGTDTQYF.

The chain uses TRBV10-3 and TRBJ2-7; D not certain. V gave up 2 bases and J gave up 6 bases, with 2 bases separating them. Germline assignment: CDR1 ENHRY and CDR2 SYGVKD. This CDR3 is 10 amino acids long. CDR3 sequence reads: CAISEGEQYF. The CDR3 nucleotides are TGTGCCATCAGTGAGGGCGAGCAGTACTTC.

The chain employs TRBV7-3 and TRBJ2-1; weak D call: TRBD1 (6 bases). Germline CDR1 SGHTA, CDR2 FQGTGA. The CDR3 covers 13 residues. Between the trimmed V and J ends, which lost 5 bases and 8 bases, there was a span of 13 bases. The CDR3, as DNA: TGTGCCAGCAGCACCTCGACAGGCCATGAGCAGTTCTTC. Translated, it gives CASSTSTGHEQFF.

The chain links TRBV28 to TRBJ1-2; D is undetermined. The germline gives CDR1 MDHEN, CDR2 SYDVKM. The CDR3 has 13 residues. With 5 bases removed from V and 2 bases from J, the gap between germline ends came to 9 bases. The CDR3 region is CASSPNNNYGYTF. The CDR3 nucleotides are TGTGCCAGCAGTCCGAATAACAACTATGGCTACACCTTC.

The CDR3: CASSLAPLAGGSHYEQYF. CDR3 DNA sequence: TGTGCCAGCAGCTTAGCCCCCTTAGCGGGAGGGAGCCATTACGAGCAGTACTTC. The chain is built from TRBV7-2 and TRBJ2-7, with TRBD2 matching over 11 bases. Looked up from germline, CDR1 is SGHTA and CDR2 is FQGNSA. The CDR3 totals 18 residues. V shed 0 bases and J 4 bases; nucleotides not matched to a gene: 11. Variable domain in full (rest from reference TRBV7-2 and TRBJ2-7): GAGVSQSPSNKVTEKGKDVELRCDPISGHTALYWYRQSLGQGLEFLIYFQGNSAPDKSGLPSDRFSAERTGGSVSTLTIQRTQQEDSAVYLCASSLAPLAGGSHYEQYFGPGTRLTVT.

The genes are TRBV7-9 and TRBJ1-4; 7 bases line up with TRBD1. V lost 3 bases and J lost 8; bases outside the gene matches: 6. CDR3 length: 14 amino acids. Germline CDR1 SEHNR, CDR2 FQNEAQ (reference sequence). This CDR3 reads CASSFRQGDEKLFF. The CDR3 nucleotides are TGTGCCAGCAGCTTCAGGCAGGGGGACGAAAAACTGTTTTTT.

Only one count was recorded for this clone. This chain uses TRBV5-1 with TRBJ2-6, with D unclear. The germline CDR1 and CDR2 sequences are SGHRS and YFSETQ. Trimming pared 0 bases from V and 5 bases from J, leaving 9 bases between. There are 15 residues in the CDR3. In nucleotides, the CDR3 is TGCGCCAGCAGCTTGGGGGCAACAAGGGCCAACGTCCTGACTTTC. Translated: CASSLGATRANVLTF.